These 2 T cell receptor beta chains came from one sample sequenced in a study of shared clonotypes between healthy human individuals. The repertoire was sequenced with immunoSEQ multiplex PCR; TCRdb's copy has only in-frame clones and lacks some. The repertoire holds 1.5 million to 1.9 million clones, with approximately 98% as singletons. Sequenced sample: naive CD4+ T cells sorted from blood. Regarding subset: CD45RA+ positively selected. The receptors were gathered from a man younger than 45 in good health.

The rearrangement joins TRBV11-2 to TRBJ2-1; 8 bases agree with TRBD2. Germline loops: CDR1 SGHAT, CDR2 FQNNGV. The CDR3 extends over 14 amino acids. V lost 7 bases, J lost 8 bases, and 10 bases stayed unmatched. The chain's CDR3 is CASNRRGGAHEQFF. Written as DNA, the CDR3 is TGTGCCAGCAACCGACGGGGGGGAGCGCATGAGCAGTTCTTC.

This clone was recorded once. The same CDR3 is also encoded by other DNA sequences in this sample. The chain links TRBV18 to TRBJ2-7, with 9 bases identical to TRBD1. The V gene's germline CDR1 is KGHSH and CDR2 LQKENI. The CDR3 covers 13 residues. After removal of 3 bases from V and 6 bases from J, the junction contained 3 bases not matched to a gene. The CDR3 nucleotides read TGTGCCAGCTCACCGGGACAGGGTAGCGAGCAGTACTTC. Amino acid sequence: CASSPGQGSEQYF. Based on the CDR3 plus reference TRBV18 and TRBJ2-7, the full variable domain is NAGVMQNPRHLVRRRGQEARLRCSPMKGHSHVYWYRQLPEEGLKFMVYLQKENIIDESGMPKERFSAEFPKEGPSILRIQQVVRGDSAAYFCASSPGQGSEQYFGPGTRLTVT.